This T cell receptor beta chain appears in the sequencing data of a study of blood T cell repertoires in COVID-19. Study context: COVID-19 samples, acute and convalescent, were from the United States, Italy and Spain. The analysed material was cDNA or gDNA that came from T cells, B-cell-depleted T cells, or PBMCs.

About this clone itself: Other DNA sequences in the same sample also yield this CDR3.

Authors' analysis steps: Estimates of nucleated cell counts were drawn from the amplification of reference gene primers. Repertoires were generated with immunoSEQ multiplex PCR, while TCRdb's copy carries only in-frame clones and drops some. That table supplies the V and J calls and clone size; D and trimming were determined from the DNA. This table holds about 250,000 clones, around 87% found once. In assigning cohorts, the study relied on participant-reported clinical history. The receptor was derived from a woman aged 45 to 65 who had recovered from COVID-19. Sequenced: PBMCs or T cells enriched from blood (not recorded which).

The CDR3 spells CASSLVAGTDTQYF. CDR3 DNA: TGTGCCAGCAGCTTAGTGGCAGGCACAGATACGCAGTATTTT. The genes are TRBV7-9 and TRBJ2-3; D is unclear. CDR3 length: 14 residues. Germline CDR1 SEHNR, CDR2 FQNEAQ (reference sequence). V was cut by 1 base and J by 1 base, with 6 bases left in between.